The 25 T cell receptor beta chains given below trace back to one sample, sequenced in a study of glioma-infiltrating T cells. TCR alpha and beta CDR3 regions were amplified from RNA using iRepertoire nested multiplex PCR. From the multiplex PCR reads, TCRdb called clonotypes with MiXCR, one entry per CDR3 protein. The profile covers about 130,000 distinct CDR3 sequences, with around 23% appearing a single time and 13% to 15% taken by the ten largest. Material: glioma tissue, nonneoplastic brain tissue, or PBMCs (not recorded which). The receptors derive from a human donor with low-grade glioma or glioblastoma, undergoing nonglioma brain surgery, or in good health (not recorded which).

This clonotype was counted once. V is TRBV5-1 and J is TRBJ2-5; 7 nucleotides line up with TRBD1. Per the germline V gene, CDR1 is SGHRS and CDR2 is YFSETQ. The CDR3 length is 15 residues. V was clipped by 4 bases and J by 2 bases; unmatched bases: 8. The CDR3 region has the DNA TGCGCCAGCAGCCTCACTCCGGGACAGCAAGAGACCCAGTACTTC. As protein: CASSLTPGQQETQYF.

As for this clonotype: This may be a read error: a much more frequent sequence differs by one nucleotide. V usage is TRBV7-9 and J usage is TRBJ2-1; D is unclear. CDR3 length equals 15 residues. Trimming stripped 2 bases from V and 4 bases from J, with 12 bases between. Germline V CDR1 and CDR2: SEHNR, FQNEAQ (reference sequence). The CDR3 bases are TGTGCCAGCAGCTTATTGCGTAGTTCATACAATGAGCAGTTCTTC. Translated: CASSLLRSSYNEQFF.

The V and J genes are TRBV18 and TRBJ1-3; a possible D gene is TRBD1 (5 bases). This CDR3 is built from 16 residues. Germline CDR1 reads KGHSH; CDR2 reads LQKENI. V gave up 0 bases and J gave up 0 bases, with 9 bases separating them. CDR3 residues: CASSPPAGFSGNTIYF. The CDR3 DNA reads as TGTGCCAGCTCACCACCTGCAGGGTTCTCTGGAAACACCATATATTTT.

This clonotype was picked up many times. This chain uses TRBV20-1 with TRBJ2-7, with D tentatively TRBD1 (6 bases). V gave up 6 bases and J gave up 8 bases, with 11 bases separating them. Germline assignment: CDR1 DFQATT and CDR2 SNEGSKA (reference sequence). The CDR3 is made up of 10 amino acids. As DNA, the CDR3 is TGCAGTGCCTACAGGGAGCAGCAGTACTTC. Protein: CSAYREQQYF.

This clonotype was detected many times. V and J are TRBV4-1 and TRBJ2-2; D gene unclear. The CDR3 extends over 15 amino acids. The ends were cut back, 5 bases at V and 0 bases at J, with 10 bases in the middle. Looked up from germline, CDR1 is MGHRA and CDR2 is YSYEKL. The CDR3 nucleotides are TGCGCCAGCAGCGGGATCTTCTCGAACACCGGGGAGCTGTTTTTT. Translating it yields CASSGIFSNTGELFF.

The table lists this clonotype with many counts. The chain combines TRBV28 with TRBJ2-7; D not resolved. Germline assignment: CDR1 MDHEN and CDR2 SYDVKM. This CDR3 is 13 amino acids long. Trimming pared 7 bases from V and 2 bases from J, leaving 12 bases between. The CDR3 here is CASNSIVPYEQYF. CDR3 coding DNA: TGTGCCAGCAACTCAATCGTCCCCTACGAGCAGTACTTC.

This clonotype showed up just a few times. Being one base from a much bigger clone, this may be a read error. The CDR3 region is CASSQDSDAGGDTQYF. The CDR3 nucleotides are TGTGCCAGCAGCCAAGACTCGGACGCGGGAGGAGATACGCAGTATTTT. The chain is built from TRBV3-1 and TRBJ2-3; the match to TRBD2 covers 8 bases. Unmatched junction bases numbered 7, after V lost 0 bases and J lost 5 bases. The CDR3 length is 16 residues. Germline V lookup: CDR1 LGHDT, CDR2 YNNKEL (reference sequence).

This clonotype has ten or more counts. This chain uses TRBV20-1 with TRBJ1-5; D unclear. Germline assignment: CDR1 DFQATT and CDR2 SNEGSKA (reference sequence). V was trimmed by 3 bases and J by 3 bases, leaving 6 bases between them. CDR3 length: 12 residues. CDR3 sequence reads: CSASGANQPQHF. The CDR3 DNA is TGCAGTGCTAGCGGAGCCAATCAGCCCCAGCATTTT.

This clonotype was recorded at least ten times. The chain recombines TRBV3-1 with TRBJ2-1; 7 bases agree with TRBD1. The CDR3 is made up of 16 amino acids. J gave up 7 bases and V 0 bases, and 9 bases lay outside the gene matches. Germline CDR1 reads LGHDT; CDR2 reads YNNKEL (reference sequence). The CDR3 nucleotides are TGTGCCAGCAGCCAAGAACTTTGGACAGGTTGGAATGAGCAGTTCTTC. It specifies CASSQELWTGWNEQFF.

About this clonotype: No conserved phenylalanine or tryptophan is present at the end of the CDR3, so a read error is the likely explanation. This chain links TRBV4-1 with TRBJ1-4; TRBD1 might be the D (6 bases). The CDR3 is 14 amino acids. Germline CDR1 MGHRA, CDR2 YSYEKL. In DNA form, the CDR3 reads TGCGCCAGCAGCCAGGACAGTTTTAATGGAAAACTGTTTATT. Protein sequence: CASSQDSFNGKLFI.

This clonotype was picked up a small number of times. The chain couples TRBV18 to TRBJ2-7; D gene uncertain. V was clipped by 6 bases and J by 2 bases, with 14 bases between them. CDR1 and CDR2 (germline): KGHSH, LQKENI. This CDR3 region has 14 residues. The CDR3 nucleotides read TGTGCCAGCTCCCACCCATCGGCGGCCTACGAGCAGTACTTC. Its translation is CASSHPSAAYEQYF.

This clonotype was detected only a few times. The chain joins TRBV5-4 to TRBJ1-3; 7 bases are a match to TRBD1. The V and J ends lost 4 bases and 2 bases, in that order; junction bases with no gene match: 9. This CDR3 has 16 residues. CDR1 SGHNT and CDR2 YYREEE come from the germline V gene (reference sequence). DNA of the CDR3: TGTGCCAGCAGCCTCAGACAGGGTGGCGCTGGAAACACCATATATTTT. It codes for CASSLRQGGAGNTIYF. The full variable domain, completed using reference TRBV5-4 and TRBJ1-3, is ETGVTQSPTHLIKTRGQQVTLRCSSQSGHNTVSWYQQALGQGPQFIFQYYREEENGRGNFPPRFSGLQFPNYSSELNVNALELDDSALYLCASSLRQGGAGNTIYFGEGSWLTVV.

Many counts were recorded for this clonotype. The V call is TRBV27, the J call TRBJ1-1; 7 bases line up with TRBD1. V was clipped by 6 bases and J by 0 bases; unmatched bases: 4. CDR1 and CDR2 (germline): MNHEY, SMNVEV (reference sequence). The CDR3 has 14 amino acids. For the CDR3, the DNA is TGTGCCAGCAGCCGGACAGGATTGAACACTGAAGCTTTCTTT. This translates into CASSRTGLNTEAFF.

This clonotype was recorded at least ten times. This sequence joins TRBV6-6 and TRBJ2-3, with 7 bases that match TRBD2. This CDR3 spans 15 amino acids. Trimming at V came to 0 bases and at J to 1 base, leaving 1 base not matched to a gene. Germline loops: CDR1 MNHNY, CDR2 SVGAGI (reference sequence). This CDR3 is CASSYSAGGTDTQYF. The CDR3 DNA sequence: TGTGCCAGCAGTTACTCGGCGGGAGGCACAGATACGCAGTATTTT.

This clonotype appeared many times. The chain links TRBV12-3 or TRBV12-4 to TRBJ1-5; no definite D call. Between the trimmed V and J ends, which lost 6 bases and 7 bases, there was a span of 13 bases. The CDR3 has 13 amino acids. The CDR3 sequence is CASSPEVRQPQHF. In DNA form, the CDR3 reads TGTGCCAGCAGCCCGGAAGTCAGACAGCCCCAGCATTTT.

On this clonotype: A read error may produce the germline difference seen at one junction end. The chain links TRBV6-2 or TRBV6-3 to TRBJ2-3; 11 nucleotides line up with TRBD2. The CDR3 is 17 amino acids. CDR1 is MNHEY and CDR2 is SVGEGT in the germline V gene. The CDR3 spells CASTTLSVAGGARAQYF. Written as DNA, the CDR3 is TGTGCTAGCACCACTCTCTCTGTAGCGGGGGGGGCTCGGGCGCAGTATTTT.

This clonotype was observed a few times. This sequence may be a read error, since a much larger clone differs from it by one base. CDR3 residues: CASSSTVDYGYTF. For the CDR3, the DNA is TGTGCCAGCAGTTCGACGGTTGACTATGGCTACACCTTC. The chain carries TRBV7-9 and TRBJ1-2; D is uncertain. Deletions cut 6 bases from V and 3 bases from J, with 11 bases between. Germline values: CDR1 SEHNR, CDR2 FQNEAQ (reference sequence). This CDR3 has 13 amino acids.

J is TRBJ1-2 and V is TRBV5-4; no reliable D call. CDR1 is SGHNT, CDR2 YYREEE, per germline (reference sequence). The CDR3 loop spans 13 amino acids. V lost 0 bases to trimming and J lost 4 bases, with 7 bases between them. The CDR3 protein is CASSLGDAYGYTF. The CDR3 region has the DNA TGTGCCAGCAGCTTGGGGGATGCCTATGGCTACACCTTC.

This clonotype was picked up a small number of times. V usage is TRBV12-3 or TRBV12-4 and J usage is TRBJ1-2; D is uncertain. This CDR3 has 14 residues. V lost 3 bases and J lost 6, with 14 bases in between. In DNA form, the CDR3 reads TGTGCCAGCAGTTTTAGGCTGGAGTGGAATGGCTACACCTTC. It specifies CASSFRLEWNGYTF.

The rearrangement joins TRBV19 to TRBJ2-1; 8 bases fit TRBD2. This CDR3 is 15 amino acids long. Looked up from germline, CDR1 is LNHDA and CDR2 is SQIVND (reference sequence). The V and J ends lost 2 bases and 5 bases, in that order; junction bases with no gene match: 5. The CDR3 sequence is CASSISRTSHNEQFF. The CDR3 bases are TGTGCCAGTAGTATATCCAGGACTAGCCACAATGAGCAGTTCTTC.

The sample holds many counts of this clonotype. The chain couples TRBV20-1 to TRBJ2-5; 11 nucleotides agree with TRBD1. The V gene end was trimmed by 6 bases and the J gene end by 5 bases; junction bases not matched to a gene: 5. In germline, CDR1 is DFQATT, CDR2 SNEGSKA (reference sequence). The CDR3 totals 13 residues. This chain's CDR3 is CSARTGGRETQYF. The CDR3 DNA is TGCAGTGCCAGGACAGGGGGCAGGGAGACCCAGTACTTC.

In its sample, this clonotype was seen many times. The CDR3 spells CAIRQGVSDTQYF. The CDR3 DNA reads TGTGCCATCAGACAGGGTGTCTCAGATACGCAGTATTTT. The chain has TRBV6-1 and TRBJ2-3, with TRBD1 identical over 7 bases. The length of the CDR3 is 13 residues. Germline V gene data show CDR1 as MNHNS and CDR2 as SASEGT. V dropped 10 bases and J dropped 4; count of bases not matched to a gene: 8.

This clonotype was seen repeatedly, ten times or more. The chain is built from TRBV7-2 and TRBJ2-7; D is perhaps TRBD2 (6 bases). Trimming stripped 5 bases from V and 6 bases from J, with 17 bases between. CDR1 SGHTA and CDR2 FQGNSA come from the germline V gene. The CDR3 length is 14 residues. CDR3 nucleotide sequence: TGTGCCAGCAGCGCGCTGGGGGGTGGGGGCGAGCAGTACTTC. Its protein is CASSALGGGGEQYF. Full variable domain (outside the CDR3, taken from reference TRBV7-2 and TRBJ2-7): GAGVSQSPSNKVTEKGKDVELRCDPISGHTALYWYRQSLGQGLEFLIYFQGNSAPDKSGLPSDRFSAERTGGSVSTLTIQRTQQEDSAVYLCASSALGGGGEQYFGPGTRLTVT.

In this sample, this clonotype turned up many times. The chain uses TRBV20-1 and TRBJ1-5; D not resolved. V was clipped by 1 base and J by 2 bases, with 9 bases between them. CDR3 size: 14 residues. Germline CDR1 reads DFQATT; CDR2 reads SNEGSKA (reference sequence). The CDR3 reads CSARGYRGNQPQHF. The CDR3 DNA follows: TGCAGTGCTAGAGGGTACAGAGGCAATCAGCCCCAGCATTTT.

The table lists this clonotype with many counts. The rearrangement joins TRBV7-2 to TRBJ2-7; D remains unclear. V lost 5 bases and J lost 7, with 12 bases in between. The CDR3 runs to 12 residues. Germline V gene lookup returns CDR1 SGHTA and CDR2 FQGNSA. The CDR3 region is CASSLFPPEQYF. CDR3 coding DNA: TGTGCCAGCAGCCTATTCCCCCCTGAGCAGTACTTC.